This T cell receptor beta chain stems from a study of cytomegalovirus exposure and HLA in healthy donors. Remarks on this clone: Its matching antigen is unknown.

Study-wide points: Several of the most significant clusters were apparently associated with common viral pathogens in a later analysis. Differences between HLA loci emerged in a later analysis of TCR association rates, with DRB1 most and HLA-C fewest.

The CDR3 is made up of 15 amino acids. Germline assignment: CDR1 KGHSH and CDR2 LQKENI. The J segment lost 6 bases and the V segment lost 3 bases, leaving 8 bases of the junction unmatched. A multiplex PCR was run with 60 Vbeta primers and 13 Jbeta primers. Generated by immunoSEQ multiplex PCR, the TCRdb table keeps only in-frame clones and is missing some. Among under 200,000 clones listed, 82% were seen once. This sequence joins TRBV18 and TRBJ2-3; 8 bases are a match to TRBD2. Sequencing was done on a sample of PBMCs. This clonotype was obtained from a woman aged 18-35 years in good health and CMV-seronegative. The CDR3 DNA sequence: TGTGCCAGCTCACCGGGACTAGTGGGCTCGGATACGCAGTATTTT. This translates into CASSPGLVGSDTQYF.